What follows are 22 T cell receptor beta chains derived from one specimen sequenced in a study of blood T cell repertoires in COVID-19 (dated by TCRdb to 2020 to 2021). Preparation of the library involved the immunoSEQ multiplex PCR assay. Held by TCRdb, this immuneACCESS table contains in-frame sequences only and omits some clones. Under half of the omission traces to an unresolved V gene where checked; the cause of the rest is unknown. This sample is represented by about 74,000 clones; around four fifths of them were singletons. Around 35% of the sample is held by the ten biggest clonotypes. The sequenced sample was peripheral blood. All receptors derive from a man aged 65 to 85 with acute or convalescent COVID-19.

This sequence joins TRBV6-2 or TRBV6-3 and TRBJ2-7, with TRBD2 matching 12 bases. The germline V gene encodes CDR1 MNHEY and CDR2 SVGEGT. This CDR3 comprises 16 residues. With 6 bases clipped from V and 4 bases from J, the junction kept 10 bases outside the gene matches. For the CDR3, the DNA is TGTGCCAGCAGCCCTGCTAGCGGGAGGGCCTTATACGAGCAGTACTTC. This gives the protein CASSPASGRALYEQYF.

The V call is TRBV2, the J call TRBJ2-5; 8 bases align to TRBD1. Germline lookup yields CDR1 SNHLY and CDR2 FYNNEI. Unmatched junction bases numbered 11, after V lost 6 bases and J lost 5 bases. The CDR3 runs to 15 residues. CDR3 sequence: CASSARTGFAETQYF. Here the CDR3 DNA reads TGTGCCAGCAGCGCTCGGACAGGGTTTGCGGAGACCCAGTACTTC.

V is TRBV19 and J is TRBJ2-1; TRBD2 aligns across 14 bases. With V trimmed by 5 bases and J by 9 bases, 6 bases remained unmatched. The CDR3 spans 15 residues. CDR1 and CDR2 from the germline V gene are LNHDA and SQIVND (reference sequence). Written as DNA, the CDR3 is TGTGCCAGTAGTGGACTAGCGGGGGGTACAGGTGAGCAGTTCTTC. Translated: CASSGLAGGTGEQFF. Using reference TRBV19 and TRBJ2-1 for the parts outside the CDR3, the full variable domain is DGGITQSPKYLFRKEGQNVTLSCEQNLNHDAMYWYRQDPGQGLRLIYYSQIVNDFQKGDIAEGYSVSREKKESFPLTVTSAQKNPTAFYLCASSGLAGGTGEQFFGPGTRLTVL.

This clone was recorded once. This rearrangement joins TRBV3-1 (or the pseudogene TRBV3-2) to TRBJ2-1; 14 bases align to TRBD2. Germline trimming cut 4 bases from V and 4 bases from J; bases unmatched to any gene: 6. CDR3 length: 17 residues. The germline V gene has CDR1 LGHDT and CDR2 YNNKEL (reference sequence). The CDR3 DNA sequence: TGTGCCAGCAGCCCGGCAGGACTAGCGGGGGGATACAATGAGCAGTTCTTC. It encodes CASSPAGLAGGYNEQFF.

The chain has TRBV18 and TRBJ1-1, with 11 nucleotides matching TRBD1. After removal of 6 bases from V and 5 bases from J, the junction contained 11 bases not matched to a gene. This CDR3 comprises 16 residues. Germline CDR1 is KGHSH and CDR2 is LQKENI. The CDR3 DNA reads as TGTGCCAGCTCCCCGGGCCCCCGGGACAGGGGGACTGAAGCTTTCTTT. Translation: CASSPGPRDRGTEAFF.

The chain employs TRBV18 and TRBJ2-1; perhaps TRBD1 as D (6 bases). CDR1 and CDR2 from the germline V gene are KGHSH and LQKENI. V lost 3 bases and J lost 1, with 10 bases in between. The CDR3 runs 15 residues. The CDR3 loop reads CASSPRTASYNEQFF. Written as DNA, the CDR3 is TGTGCCAGCTCACCTCGGACAGCGTCCTACAATGAGCAGTTCTTC.

The J gene is TRBJ1-1, the V gene TRBV6-2 or TRBV6-3; TRBD1 is a possible D gene (5 bases). Looked up from germline, CDR1 is MNHEY and CDR2 is SVGEGT. The CDR3 sequence is 15 residues long. Deletions cut 5 bases from V and 2 bases from J, with 15 bases between. In DNA, the CDR3 is TGTGCCAGCAGTAACCCGGCAGGGAAAAACACTGAAGCTTTCTTT. It codes for CASSNPAGKNTEAFF.

The chain couples TRBV18 to TRBJ2-1; 10 bases line up with TRBD2. After removal of 0 bases from V and 5 bases from J, the junction contained 1 base not matched to a gene. The CDR3 loop spans 15 amino acids. Per germline, CDR1 KGHSH and CDR2 LQKENI. In nucleotides, the CDR3 is TGTGCCAGCTCACCACCCAGCGGGAGGGACAATGAGCAGTTCTTC. This gives the protein CASSPPSGRDNEQFF.

The chain links TRBV3-1 (or the pseudogene TRBV3-2) to TRBJ2-3; TRBD1 aligns across 7 bases. V lost 4 bases and J lost 5; bases outside the gene matches: 0. The CDR3 is 12 amino acids. Germline V gene data show CDR1 as LGHDT and CDR2 as YNNKEL (reference sequence). CDR3 residues: CASSPGGDTQYF. The CDR3 DNA sequence: TGTGCCAGCAGCCCAGGGGGAGATACGCAGTATTTT.

The chain uses TRBV18 and TRBJ2-3; 7 nucleotides line up with TRBD2. The V and J ends lost 3 bases and 11 bases, in that order; junction bases with no gene match: 14. The CDR3 runs to 15 residues. CDR1 and CDR2 (germline): KGHSH, LQKENI. CDR3 sequence: CASSPISGPVVVQYF. The CDR3 DNA follows: TGTGCCAGCTCACCGATTAGCGGGCCGGTGGTTGTGCAGTATTTT.

This clone was counted a single time. The chain couples TRBV7-9 to TRBJ2-1, with TRBD1 matching over 9 bases. The CDR3 spans 15 residues. Germline CDR1 is SEHNR and CDR2 is FQNEAQ (reference sequence). Trimming took 5 bases from V and 0 from J; bases not matched to a gene: 2. The CDR3 sequence: CASSAQGASYNEQFF. CDR3 coding DNA: TGTGCCAGCAGCGCACAGGGGGCCTCCTACAATGAGCAGTTCTTC.

The V gene is TRBV29-1, the J gene TRBJ2-7; D is ambiguous. CDR1 is SQVTM and CDR2 is ANQGSEA in the germline V gene. V shed 7 bases and J shed 6 bases, with 10 bases lying between them. The CDR3 length is 10 residues. In nucleotides, the CDR3 is TGCAGCGCCGGTTATACCGAGCAGTACTTC. This encodes CSAGYTEQYF.

The chain combines TRBV19 with TRBJ1-6; D remains unclear. V lost 7 bases and J lost 0, with 7 bases in between. The CDR3 runs 14 residues. Germline V gives CDR1 LNHDA, CDR2 SQIVND (reference sequence). The CDR3 bases are TGTGCCAGTAACCAGAACTCCTATAATTCACCCCTCCACTTT. It is translated as CASNQNSYNSPLHF.

The chain recombines TRBV7-6 with TRBJ2-5; 14 bases are shared with TRBD2. The trim removed 1 base at V and 1 base at J, leaving 14 bases unmatched. Germline lookup yields CDR1 SGHVS and CDR2 FNYEAQ. The CDR3 loop spans 21 amino acids. CDR3 bases: TGTGCCAGCAGCTTAGGGGCTACCGGGACTAGCGGGGGATCTGTCCAAGAGACCCAGTACTTC. It is translated as CASSLGATGTSGGSVQETQYF.

Only a few counts were recorded for this clone. The chain combines TRBV6-5 with TRBJ1-1; D gene unclear. In germline, CDR1 is MNHEY, CDR2 SVGAGI. Trimming left V 4 bases short and J 6 bases short, with 18 bases between. The CDR3 loop spans 15 amino acids. The CDR3 region is CASSLLRNGLAEAFF. CDR3 bases: TGTGCCAGCAGTTTGTTAAGAAACGGACTGGCTGAAGCTTTCTTT.

This clone was seen only a few times. The V gene is TRBV2, the J gene TRBJ1-1; D gene unclear. The V gene's germline CDR1 is SNHLY and CDR2 FYNNEI. With 6 bases removed from V and 1 base from J, the gap between germline ends came to 15 bases. The CDR3 contains 15 residues. The CDR3: CASSAPSGANTEAFF. CDR3 nucleotide sequence: TGTGCCAGCAGCGCACCATCAGGCGCGAACACTGAAGCTTTCTTT.

The chain combines TRBV27 with TRBJ2-1; 10 positions match TRBD1. Per germline, CDR1 MNHEY and CDR2 SMNVEV (reference sequence). V lost 4 bases, J lost 14 bases, and 11 bases stayed unmatched. The CDR3 is made up of 14 amino acids. The CDR3 is CASSWGGQGNGEFF. CDR3 coding DNA: TGTGCCAGCAGTTGGGGGGGACAGGGGAATGGGGAGTTCTTC.

The table lists this clone with a count of one. The chain employs TRBV29-1 and TRBJ2-7, with TRBD1 identical over 10 bases. The germline gives CDR1 SQVTM, CDR2 ANQGSEA. The CDR3 covers 12 residues. J was trimmed by 4 bases and V by 7 bases; bases with no gene match: 4. CDR3 region: CSASDRGYEQYF. The CDR3 DNA reads as TGCAGCGCCTCGGACAGGGGGTACGAGCAGTACTTC.

With respect to this clone: The junction differs from germline at one of its ends, possibly a read error. This chain connects TRBV3-1 (or the pseudogene TRBV3-2) to TRBJ1-2; D call uncertain. Per the germline V gene, CDR1 is LGHDT and CDR2 is YNNKEL (reference sequence). CDR3 size: 13 residues. Written as DNA, the CDR3 is TGTGCCAGCAGCTATGAAGCTAATTATGGCTACACCTTC. It yields the protein CASSYEANYGYTF.

This clone was recorded once. This rearrangement joins TRBV25-1 to TRBJ2-7; 9 bases are shared with TRBD2. J was trimmed by 2 bases and V by 6 bases; bases with no gene match: 5. CDR1 is MGHDK and CDR2 is SYGVNS in the germline V gene. The CDR3 has 14 residues. CDR3 sequence reads: CASRASGRTYEQYF. In DNA, the CDR3 is TGTGCCAGCAGGGCGAGCGGGAGGACCTACGAGCAGTACTTC.

The rearrangement links TRBV7-3 to TRBJ2-7, with D unclear. The CDR3 has 13 amino acids. With 0 bases removed from V and 3 bases from J, the gap between germline ends came to 6 bases. Germline loops: CDR1 SGHTA, CDR2 FQGTGA. In nucleotides, the CDR3 is TGTGCCAGCAGCTTAACCGGAGACTACGAGCAGTACTTC. Protein sequence: CASSLTGDYEQYF. The complete variable domain, with remaining parts taken from reference TRBV7-3 and TRBJ2-7, reads GAGVSQTPSNKVTEKGKYVELRCDPISGHTALYWYRQSLGQGPEFLIYFQGTGAADDSGLPNDRFFAVRPEGSVSTLKIQRTERGDSAVYLCASSLTGDYEQYFGPGTRLTVT.

This chain uses TRBV2 with TRBJ2-7; D may be TRBD1 (6 bases). Trimming cost V 5 bases and J 7 bases, with 24 bases left between them. The germline V gene encodes CDR1 SNHLY and CDR2 FYNNEI. There are 16 residues in the CDR3. CDR3 sequence: CASSSQRTAYSSEQYF. The CDR3 DNA reads TGTGCCAGCAGTTCTCAGAGGACAGCTTATTCCTCAGAGCAGTACTTC.